This T cell receptor beta chain was documented in a study of cytomegalovirus exposure and HLA in healthy donors. Findings and limits, study-wide: Per a later analysis, 18,000 or so TCR beta sequences showed association with HLA alleles at 0.05 false discovery rate. Most TCR sequences were rare, but some public TCRs occurred in many donors. Segments of the TCR beta V type were, in most cases, productive about 90% or about 30% of the time in an earlier analysis.

About this clone itself: Its specificity is not known.

The study ran its PCR with 60 Vbeta and 13 Jbeta primers. The repertoire was sequenced with immunoSEQ multiplex PCR; TCRdb's copy has only in-frame clones and lacks some. The data contain 85,000 to 120,000 clones, around 77% of them singletons. The sequenced sample was PBMCs. The TCR sequence derives from a male donor in good health and CMV-seropositive.

DNA for the CDR3: TGTGCCAGCAGCTTAGAAGCACTAGCGGGAGCAGGGGAGCAGTACTTC. Translating it yields CASSLEALAGAGEQYF. The V call is TRBV7-2, the J call TRBJ2-7; 11 bases are shared with TRBD2. V gave up 1 base and J gave up 7 bases; unmatched junction bases: 9. The germline gives CDR1 SGHTA, CDR2 FQGNSA. The CDR3 is 16 residues long.